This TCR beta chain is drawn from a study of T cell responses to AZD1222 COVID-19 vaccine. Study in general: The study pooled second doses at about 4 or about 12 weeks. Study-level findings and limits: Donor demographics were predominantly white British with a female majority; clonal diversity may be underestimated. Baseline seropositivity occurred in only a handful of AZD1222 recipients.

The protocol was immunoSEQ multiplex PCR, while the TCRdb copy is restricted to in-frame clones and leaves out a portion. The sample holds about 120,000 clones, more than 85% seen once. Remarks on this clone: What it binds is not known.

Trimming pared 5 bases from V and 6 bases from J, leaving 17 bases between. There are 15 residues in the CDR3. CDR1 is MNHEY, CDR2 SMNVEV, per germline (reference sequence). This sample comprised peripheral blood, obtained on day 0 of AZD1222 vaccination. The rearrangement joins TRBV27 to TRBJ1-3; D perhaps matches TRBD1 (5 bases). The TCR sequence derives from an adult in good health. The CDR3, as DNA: TGTGCCAGCAGTGACGGGACCGGACTGGCAAACACCATATATTTT. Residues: CASSDGTGLANTIYF.